This paragraph covers one T cell receptor (beta chain) sequence. Antigen specificity is unknown. The protein given in TCRdb and the translation of the DNA differ at residue 11, and the sequence presented here derives from the DNA. Germline and genes here are mouse. The CDR3 extends 3 residues past the end of the read, so its final part is completed from the germline J gene. This record comes from a study of CD8+ T cells in alopecia areata. Study outcomes and limitations: Scalp samples also contribute reads from the resident alphabeta T cells found in normal skin.

Extraction and reverse transcription of RNA yielded cDNA as the sequencing template. Measured with immunoSEQ multiplex PCR; TCRdb has only the in-frame clones, and not every one. The sample shows some 120,000 clones, none of them appearing just once. Trimming cost V 6 bases and J 2 bases, with 12 bases left between them. Germline V gene data show CDR1 as NNHDY and CDR2 as SYVADS. CDR3 length equals 14 residues. This chain uses TRBV13-3 with TRBJ1-3; a weak D match, TRBD1 (6 bases). Input material: lesional skin. This TCR was sampled from a C3H/HeJ mouse with alopecia areata. This strain's MHC haplotype is H2-k. CDR3 DNA (partial): TGTGCCAGCACCTCCCAGGGGACTGGAAATACG. This encodes CASTSQGTGNT. The entire CDR3 protein is CASTSQGTGNTLYF. The variable domain in full, completed from reference TRBV13-3 and TRBJ1-3, reads EAAVTQSPRSKVAVTGGKVTLSCHQTNNHDYMYWYRQDTGHGLRLIHYSYVADSTEKGDIPDGYKASRPSQENFSLILELASLSQTAVYFCASTSQGTGNTLYFGEGSRLIVV.